This TCR beta chain was identified in a study of T cell changes during pregnancy in multiple sclerosis. Clones were read by immunoSEQ multiplex PCR, and TCRdb kept only the in-frame ones, dropping some. The sample yields fewer than 110,000 clones, about 90% seen once. Looked up from germline, CDR1 is SGHRS and CDR2 is YFSETQ. The CDR3 is 12 residues long. Trimming removed 1 base at V and 6 bases at J, with 8 bases between. Sequences were derived from peripheral blood, sampled after pregnancy. The sequence came from a female donor with multiple sclerosis, enrolled in a pregnancy study. The rearrangement uses TRBV5-1 and TRBJ2-7; D may be TRBD1 (6 bases). CDR3 DNA: TGCGCCAGCAGCTTGAACAGGGTCGAGCAGTACTTC. Protein: CASSLNRVEQYF. Variable domain in full (rest from reference TRBV5-1 and TRBJ2-7): KAGVTQTPRYLIKTRGQQVTLSCSPISGHRSVSWYQQTPGQGLQFLFEYFSETQRNKGNFPGRFSGRQFSNSRSEMNVSTLELGDSALYLCASSLNRVEQYFGPGTRLTVT.